The subject of this entry is one T cell receptor (beta chain). Its antigen is still unknown. V trimming: 1 base; J trimming: 3 bases; junction bases outside the gene matches: 4. Germline loops: CDR1 LGHNA, CDR2 YNFKEQ. CDR3 length: 17 residues. The source of the sample is a study of shared clonotypes between healthy human individuals. Original analysis: Without quality scores, immunoSEQ junctional reads could not be filtered like full-length reads. Produced via immunoSEQ multiplex PCR; TCRdb's table is partial and in-frame only. V and J calls and clone size are copied from that table; D and trimming were computed from the DNA. The data contain about 2 million clones, just under 95% of them singletons. General study results and limits: Sharing across four donors was highest in naive CD4 (roughly 5%) and lowest in memory CD8 (roughly 0.4%). Generally, naive subsets came out with larger estimated richness than memory subsets.

Terminally differentiated effector memory CD45RA+ cells were excluded by CCR7 positive selection of CD45RO-negative cells. This chain uses TRBV4-2 with TRBJ2-3; 13 bases agree with TRBD2. Source material: naive CD8+ T cells sorted from blood. This TCR was recovered from a man between 18 and 35 years old in good health. The CDR3 DNA follows: TGTGCCAGCAGCCAAGGTCCGACTAGCGGGGGGACAGATACGCAGTATTTT. Protein product: CASSQGPTSGGTDTQYF.